The clone carrying this T cell receptor beta chain has a handful of counts. As originally analysed: Estimation of nucleated cell counts relied on the amplification of reference gene primers. This table comes from immunoSEQ multiplex PCR, and its TCRdb copy is limited to in-frame clones, with some not included. V, J and clone size were drawn from that table, and D and trimming were deduced from the DNA. The sample shows about 160,000 clones, about four fifths of them seen only once. The sample belongs to a study of blood T cell repertoires in COVID-19. Background on the study: From T cells, B-cell-depleted T cells, or PBMCs came the material, which was cDNA or gDNA.

The V gene's germline CDR1 is SGHDN and CDR2 FVKESK. CDR3 length equals 18 residues. V shed 3 bases, J shed 4 bases, and the junction held 9 bases outside the gene matches. Material: peripheral blood. The rearrangement joins TRBV14 to TRBJ2-1; 13 bases agree with TRBD2. This clonotype originated in a man between 65 and 85 years old with acute or convalescent COVID-19. The CDR3 DNA follows: TGTGCCAGCAGCCATGGACTAGCGGGAGACCCATTTTACAATGAGCAGTTCTTC. The encoded protein is CASSHGLAGDPFYNEQFF.